This T cell receptor beta chain was identified during a study of blood T cells in healthy people across ages. Study summary: For every two T cells, template switching captured about one barcoded beta molecule. Study-level results: With donor CMV status unknown, expanded clonotype changes were possibly confounded. Observed TCR beta diversity per million T cells went down as age went up. This fall followed a roughly linear course with age.

Turning to this clonotype: Its antigen is as yet unknown.

V was pared by 2 bases and J by 4 bases, with 13 bases between. CDR1 is SGDLS, CDR2 YYNGEE, per germline. The CDR3 runs to 15 residues. Together with a sample-barcoded 5' primer, a J-beta primer mix was included in a second PCR lasting about 6 to 11 cycles. Via MiXCR, TCRdb re-called the 5' RACE reads, giving one row per CDR3 protein. The sample consists of 1.5 million or so distinct CDR3 sequences, approximately 43% of them appearing once. The sequencing input was blood. The TCR originated in a woman in her late teens or twenties in good health. The rearrangement joins TRBV9 to TRBJ2-1; D might be TRBD2 (5 bases). CDR3 residues: CASSVGSAVYNEQFF. As DNA, the CDR3 is TGTGCCAGCAGCGTTGGTAGCGCGGTTTACAATGAGCAGTTCTTC.